This record looks at one T cell receptor (beta chain) sequence and its context. This entry comes from a study of cytomegalovirus exposure and HLA in healthy donors. In the PCR, 60 Vbeta and 13 Jbeta primers were used. Sequencing was performed with immunoSEQ multiplex PCR; in TCRdb, only in-frame clones are kept and a portion is missing. The sample carries over 150,000 clones, 75% to 85% recorded once. Germline CDR1 SNHLY, CDR2 FYNNEI. The CDR3 is 15 residues long. V lost 3 bases and J lost 4, with 12 bases in between. The rearrangement links TRBV2 to TRBJ2-2, with D maybe TRBD2 (7 bases). The source of this sequence is a man aged 25 to 40 in good health and CMV-seropositive. The sequenced sample was PBMCs. The CDR3 bases are TGTGCCAGCAGTGAGGTGGGGGGGCGCACCGGGGAGCTGTTTTTT. This gives the protein CASSEVGGRTGELFF.